The clone carrying this T cell receptor beta chain was observed at least ten times. The antigen is unknown. Both TCR beta VDJ combination and CDR3 sequence profiling were carried out. Genomic DNA was the template for this profiling. MiXCR, applied by TCRdb to the reads, yields one record per CDR3 protein. The sample has some 120,000 distinct CDR3 sequences; approximately 40% are singletons. Selection for sequencing was limited to patients who had shown CD8+CD57+ cell expansion by flow cytometry. In all patients, the disease was severe acquired aplastic anemia. The CDR3 spans 13 residues. Germline CDR1 reads SGDLS; CDR2 reads YYNGEE. The germline V and J ends were trimmed by 4 bases and 2 bases, with 8 bases remaining between them. The data derive from a study of CD8+CD57+ T cells in acquired aplastic anemia. Study information: Sorted cells (CD4+ and CD8+) yielded DNA amounts that averaged approximately 3.2 ug.

Study results and limitations: A set of some 28 CD8+ CDR3 sequences was shared between patients and controls, and these sequences appeared highly expressed in patients.

The sequenced material came from sorted CD4+, CD8+, or CD8+CD57+ T cells (not recorded which) from PBMCs. The chain couples TRBV9 to TRBJ2-3; D unresolved. The sequence was obtained from a human donor with aplastic anemia. This CDR3 reads CASSIDPTDTQYF. CDR3 nucleotides: TGTGCCAGCAGCATCGACCCCACAGATACGCAGTATTTT.